These 18 T cell receptor beta chains were sequenced from one sample in a study of T-cell reconstitution after alpha-beta-depleted transplantation in children. During its preparation, the TCRbeta library received unique molecular identifiers. In TCRdb, the PCR reads were re-called with MiXCR into one record per CDR3 protein. This table has approximately 490,000 distinct CDR3 sequences, around 12% appearing once. The specimen comprised PBMCs from the stem cell graft donor, sampled from the stem cell graft. These TCRs come from a human donor who donated a stem cell graft to a child with combined immunodeficiency.

The chain carries TRBV2 and TRBJ2-5; D remains ambiguous. Germline V gives CDR1 SNHLY, CDR2 FYNNEI. The CDR3 loop spans 12 amino acids. V was clipped by 8 bases and J by 3 bases, with 10 bases between them. As DNA, the CDR3 is TGTGCCAGCGTGGAACTAAAAGAGACCCAGTACTTC. Residues: CASVELKETQYF.

The chain combines TRBV18 with TRBJ2-7; no clear D gene. Trimming pared 0 bases from V and 2 bases from J, leaving 8 bases between. Germline CDR1 reads KGHSH; CDR2 reads LQKENI. The CDR3 extends over 14 amino acids. The CDR3 nucleotides are TGTGCCAGCTCACCACCGAATGAGCCCTACGAGCAGTACTTC. Its protein product is CASSPPNEPYEQYF.

Comment on this clonotype: A much larger clone differs by one base, so this may be a read error. The chain joins TRBV20-1 to TRBJ2-1; D not certain. Germline V gene sequence: CDR1 DFQATT, CDR2 SNEGSKA (reference sequence). The CDR3 consists of 12 residues. DNA of the CDR3: TGCCGTGCCCCCGGTACCTACAATGAGCAGTTCTTC. Its translation is CRAPGTYNEQFF.

With respect to this clonotype: A junction boundary mismatches the germline segment, possibly from a read error. The chain carries TRBV6-2 or TRBV6-3 and TRBJ2-1; weak D call: TRBD2 (5 bases). The CDR3 has 15 residues. CDR1 is MNHEY, CDR2 SVGEGT, per germline. CDR3 amino acids: CASSYSPDSHNEQFF. Here the CDR3 DNA reads TGTGCCAGCAGTTACTCCCCGGACTCCCACAATGAGCAGTTCTTC.

The V call is TRBV7-9, the J call TRBJ2-1; TRBD2 aligns across 8 bases. The CDR3 is 15 residues long. The trim removed 5 bases at V and 6 bases at J, leaving 9 bases unmatched. The germline CDR1 and CDR2 sequences are SEHNR and FQNEAQ (reference sequence). CDR3 region: CASSPPSSGANEQFF. CDR3 in DNA: TGTGCCAGCAGCCCTCCCAGTAGCGGGGCCAATGAGCAGTTCTTC.

The chain recombines TRBV12-3 or TRBV12-4 with TRBJ2-7; 9 positions agree with TRBD1. This CDR3 contains 14 residues. V lost 7 bases, J lost 3 bases, and 7 bases stayed unmatched. For the CDR3, the DNA is TGTGCCAGCAAGTATAGGACAGGGGTCTACGAGCAGTACTTC. Translating gives CASKYRTGVYEQYF.

The J gene is TRBJ1-2, the V gene TRBV7-2; D possibly corresponds to TRBD1 (5 bases). This CDR3 has 16 amino acids. V dropped 5 bases and J dropped 2 bases, with 18 bases sitting between them. CDR1 is SGHTA and CDR2 is FQGNSA in the germline V gene. In nucleotides, the CDR3 is TGTGCCAGCAGCGTTAGCCAGGGTTCCGTAAACTATGGCTACACCTTC. Protein sequence: CASSVSQGSVNYGYTF.

This sequence joins TRBV19 and TRBJ1-5; D uncertain. The CDR3 loop spans 14 amino acids. Germline V gives CDR1 LNHDA, CDR2 SQIVND (reference sequence). V lost 7 bases and J lost 9, with 19 bases in between. CDR3 DNA sequence: TGTGCCAGTATCCGGACGGCCAGCGTTGGGCCCCAGCATTTT. Its translation: CASIRTASVGPQHF.

This clonotype appeared a few times. This chain uses TRBV7-9 with TRBJ2-1; 9 bases line up with TRBD2. Germline lookup yields CDR1 SEHNR and CDR2 FQNEAQ (reference sequence). The CDR3 has 15 residues. J was trimmed by 8 bases and V by 4 bases; bases with no gene match: 9. The CDR3: CASSSVASGTHEQFF. CDR3 coding DNA: TGTGCCAGCAGCTCAGTCGCTAGCGGGACCCATGAGCAGTTCTTC.

This clonotype turned up a few times. The rearrangement links TRBV5-1 to TRBJ2-1; 7 nucleotides agree with TRBD1. CDR1 is SGHRS and CDR2 is YFSETQ in the germline V gene. The CDR3 has 15 amino acids. V gave up 1 base and J gave up 5 bases; unmatched junction bases: 6. The CDR3 sequence is CASSLSGTENNEQFF. CDR3 in DNA: TGCGCCAGCAGCTTGTCCGGGACAGAAAACAATGAGCAGTTCTTC.

In DNA form, the CDR3 reads TGTGCCAGCAGCGGGGACACTGTCTCCTACGAGCAGTACTTC. Amino acids: CASSGDTVSYEQYF. The V and J genes are TRBV11-3 and TRBJ2-7; tentatively, D is TRBD1 (6 bases). Germline values: CDR1 SGHNT, CDR2 YENEEA. The CDR3 length is 14 residues. Deletions cut 5 bases from V and 0 bases from J, with 11 bases between.

This clonotype was detected only once. In DNA form, the CDR3 reads TGTGCCACCAGTCGGGAGAACTACAATGAGCAGTTCTTC. Encoded protein: CATSRENYNEQFF. The rearrangement uses TRBV24-1 and TRBJ2-1, with D perhaps TRBD2 (6 bases). Germline assignment: CDR1 KGHDR and CDR2 SFDVKD. CDR3 length equals 13 residues. V was trimmed by 6 bases and J by 3 bases, leaving 8 bases between them.

Many counts were recorded for this clonotype. The CDR3 reads CASSSSLSSYNEQFF. In nucleotides, the CDR3 is TGTGCCAGCAGTTCTAGTTTAAGCTCCTACAATGAGCAGTTCTTC. J is TRBJ2-1 and V is TRBV7-2, with D unclear. CDR1 and CDR2 from the germline V gene are SGHTA and FQGNSA. The CDR3 length is 15 residues. Trimming left V 6 bases short and J 0 bases short, with 12 bases between.

V gene TRBV7-2 combines with J gene TRBJ2-2; the D is unclear. The CDR3 runs to 14 residues. V was trimmed by 3 bases and J by 4 bases, leaving 9 bases between them. Germline V gives CDR1 SGHTA, CDR2 FQGNSA. The CDR3 sequence: CASSLQRLTGELFF. The CDR3 nucleotides read TGTGCCAGCAGCTTGCAGCGCCTCACCGGGGAGCTGTTTTTT.

V usage is TRBV4-1 and J usage is TRBJ2-1; 9 nucleotides match TRBD2. Germline CDR1 is MGHRA and CDR2 is YSYEKL. This CDR3 is built from 16 residues. V lost 3 bases, J lost 6 bases, and 9 bases stayed unmatched. This chain's CDR3 is CASSHLSGTSSNEQFF. In DNA, the CDR3 is TGCGCCAGCAGCCACTTAAGCGGGACTAGCAGCAATGAGCAGTTCTTC.

This clonotype was seen more than once but under ten times. The chain uses TRBV5-6 and TRBJ1-2; 7 positions match TRBD1. With 0 bases clipped from V and 4 bases from J, the junction kept 12 bases outside the gene matches. Germline CDR1 SGHDT, CDR2 YYEEEE. The CDR3 consists of 17 residues. In DNA form, the CDR3 reads TGTGCCAGCAGCTTGGGAGGGGGCCCTTCTAGTGTCTATGGCTACACCTTC. This translates into CASSLGGGPSSVYGYTF.

This clonotype was seen many times. The rearrangement links TRBV12-3 or TRBV12-4 to TRBJ1-3; the D is unclear. V was pared by 8 bases and J by 0 bases, with 14 bases between. The CDR3 length is 15 residues. CDR3 bases: TGTGCCAGCGGAAGGACGGCCGACTCTGGAAACACCATATATTTT. The encoded protein is CASGRTADSGNTIYF.

This clonotype has more than one count but fewer than ten. The J gene is TRBJ2-1, the V gene TRBV12-3 or TRBV12-4; 8 nucleotides align to TRBD2. Trimming cost V 3 bases and J 7 bases; bases outside gene matches: 5. The CDR3 has 14 amino acids. This chain's CDR3 is CASSLLLAENEQFF. Written as DNA, the CDR3 is TGTGCCAGCAGTTTGTTACTAGCGGAGAATGAGCAGTTCTTC.